The sample holds many counts of the clone carrying this TCR beta chain. The antigen remains undetermined. A junction end diverges from the germline sequence, so it may reflect a read error. This record belongs to a study of HIV-infected children after antiretroviral therapy interruption. On the study more broadly: Continuous-treatment children had median age 8 years, interruption around 9 years. In continuous treatment, analyzed samples were from weeks 0, 48 and 150. Study-level points and caveats: The CD45RA+ naive sort may contain some EMRA or stem memory cells.

The TCR library was built from RNA with a 3' RACE protocol and unique molecular identifiers. TCRdb called the 3' RACE reads again in MiXCR, with one record for every CDR3 protein. The sample includes some 15,000 distinct CDR3 sequences, roughly 3.4% of them seen just once. Indicated treatment: PENTA 11 planned treatment interruption arm or continuous ART arm. This CDR3 has 13 residues. Germline loops: CDR1 LGHNT, CDR2 FRNRAP. This sequence originates from a child aged 2 to 17 with HIV. The chain joins TRBV12-5 to TRBJ2-4; a possible D gene is TRBD2 (5 bases). Sequenced material: CD45RA+ CD4+ T cells from PBMCs, taken from a donor given antiretroviral therapy, either interrupted or continuous. The subset denotes: naive CD4+ CD45RA+ CD45RO- T cells. The CDR3 reads CASRTGNQNTLYF. The CDR3 DNA reads as TGTGCAAGCAGAACCGGGAATCAAAACACCTTGTACTTT.